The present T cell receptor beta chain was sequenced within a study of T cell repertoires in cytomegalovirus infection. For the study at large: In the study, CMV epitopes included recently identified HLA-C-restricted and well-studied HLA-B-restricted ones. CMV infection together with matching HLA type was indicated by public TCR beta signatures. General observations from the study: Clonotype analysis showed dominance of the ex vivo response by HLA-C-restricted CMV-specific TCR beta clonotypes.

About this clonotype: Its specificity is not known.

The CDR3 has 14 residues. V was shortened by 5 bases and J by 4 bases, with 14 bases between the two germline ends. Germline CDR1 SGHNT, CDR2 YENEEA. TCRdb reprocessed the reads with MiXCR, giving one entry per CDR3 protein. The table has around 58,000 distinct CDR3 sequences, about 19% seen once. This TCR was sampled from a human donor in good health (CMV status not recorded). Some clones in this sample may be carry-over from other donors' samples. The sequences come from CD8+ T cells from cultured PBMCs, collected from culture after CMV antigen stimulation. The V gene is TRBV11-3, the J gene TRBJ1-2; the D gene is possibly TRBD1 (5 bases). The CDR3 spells CASSQTGDPYGYTF. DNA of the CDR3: TGTGCCAGCAGCCAAACCGGGGACCCCTATGGCTACACCTTC.